This T cell receptor beta chain stems from a study of Tregs in tolerant kidney transplant recipients. Unstimulated regulatory T cells (CD4+CD25+CD127-), CD4+CD25- non-regulatory cells, CD4 and CD8 cells were FACS-sorted from thawed PBMCs. Germline CDR1 is MNHNY and CDR2 is SVGAGI (reference sequence). V was clipped by 8 bases and J by 7 bases, with 14 bases between them. The CDR3 length is 13 residues. TCRdb keeps only in-frame clones here, not all; method: immunoSEQ multiplex PCR. The repertoire has 75,000 to 100,000 clones, roughly 92% of them found once; the top ten carry about 4.9%. Study-level findings and limits: This study did not directly address biological reproducibility.

For this clone: Its antigen is unknown.

The sequencing sample was made of CD8+ T cells from blood. The chain combines TRBV6-6 with TRBJ2-2; D perhaps matches TRBD1 (6 bases). The clonotype was recovered from a human donor in good health. The CDR3 DNA is TGTGCCAGCCGTGACAGGCATGACGGGGAGCTGTTTTTT. This encodes CASRDRHDGELFF.